This TCR beta chain was sequenced in a study of Graves' ophthalmopathy and Graves' hyperthyroidism. This clonotype was found many times. The CDR3 is made up of 14 amino acids. From germline, CDR1 is MNHEY and CDR2 SMNVEV (reference sequence). Trimming removed 5 bases from V and 0 bases from J, with 10 bases in between. CDR3 regions of TCR beta were amplified from RNA transcripts. HTBI primers primed a first-round RT-PCR, and a second-round multiplex PCR followed. Each CDR3 protein is one row after TCRdb ran MiXCR on the multiplex PCR reads. The repertoire has about 620,000 distinct CDR3 sequences, approximately 21% of them found once; the top ten carry more than 5.5%.

This sequence was found in a woman aged 18 to 35 with stable Graves' hyperthyroidism. Some clones in this sample may be carry-over from other donors' samples. This chain uses TRBV27 with TRBJ1-2; D perhaps matches TRBD1 (6 bases). Sequencing used peripheral blood. The CDR3 DNA reads as TGTGCCAGCAGTCACAGGGCGACTAACTATGGCTACACCTTC. It translates to CASSHRATNYGYTF.